Following are 18 T cell receptor beta chains from one sample sequenced in a study of shared clonotypes between healthy human individuals. TCRdb's copy holds only in-frame clones and misses some; the assay was immunoSEQ multiplex PCR. In the table there are over 1.5 million clones, approximately 98% of which are singletons. Sequencing used naive CD4+ T cells sorted from blood. Subset denoted: CD45RA+ positively selected. Every receptor here comes from a man aged 30-40 years in good health.

V is TRBV5-1 and J is TRBJ2-5; 14 positions agree with TRBD2. The CDR3 covers 19 residues. Germline lookup yields CDR1 SGHRS and CDR2 YFSETQ. With V trimmed by 0 bases and J by 4 bases, 11 bases remained unmatched. The CDR3 DNA is TGCGCCAGCAGCTTGGGGGCACCGGGACTAGCGGGAGCAGGAGAGACCCAGTACTTC. The encoded protein is CASSLGAPGLAGAGETQYF.

The CDR3 DNA is TGCAGCGTTGATTTTTTATCCTACAATGAGCAGTTCTTC. It yields the protein CSVDFLSYNEQFF. The V and J genes are TRBV29-1 and TRBJ2-1; D not resolved. V lost 3 bases and J 1 base, leaving 7 bases between the germline ends. CDR1 and CDR2 (germline): SQVTM, ANQGSEA. This CDR3 comprises 13 residues.

This clone was detected once. V is TRBV5-1 and J is TRBJ2-3; D might be TRBD2 (5 bases). The CDR3 extends over 15 amino acids. Looked up from germline, CDR1 is SGHRS and CDR2 is YFSETQ. V lost 0 bases to trimming and J lost 3 bases, with 11 bases between them. The CDR3: CASSLEGDPTDTQYF. CDR3 in DNA: TGCGCCAGCAGCTTGGAGGGAGACCCTACAGATACGCAGTATTTT.

Written as DNA, the CDR3 is TGTGCCAGCAGTCTACTAGCGGGGGATAGTTACGAGCAGTACTTC. Its protein is CASSLLAGDSYEQYF. The chain has TRBV6-5 and TRBJ2-7; 11 nucleotides agree with TRBD2. The germline V gene encodes CDR1 MNHEY and CDR2 SVGAGI. This CDR3 has 15 amino acids. The V and J ends lost 5 bases and 4 bases, in that order; junction bases with no gene match: 7.

The V call is TRBV5-4, the J call TRBJ2-7; TRBD2 matches 8 bases. The CDR3 totals 14 residues. The junction had 6 bases not matched to a gene; V was cut back by 5 bases and J by 2 bases. Germline CDR1 reads SGHNT; CDR2 reads YYREEE (reference sequence). In DNA form, the CDR3 reads TGTGCCAGCAGGTCGGGACTAGGGGCCTACGAGCAGTACTTC. This gives the protein CASRSGLGAYEQYF.

J is TRBJ2-2 and V is TRBV5-1; D remains unclear. Trimming took off 5 bases at V and 4 bases at J, with 21 bases between the two ends. The CDR3 sequence is 17 residues long. CDR1 is SGHRS and CDR2 is YFSETQ in the germline V gene. CDR3 in amino acids: CASSLRVNERVTGELFF. In DNA, the CDR3 is TGCGCCAGCAGTTTAAGGGTGAACGAACGGGTCACCGGGGAGCTGTTTTTT. Together with reference TRBV5-1 and TRBJ2-2, the CDR3 gives the full variable domain: KAGVTQTPRYLIKTRGQQVTLSCSPISGHRSVSWYQQTPGQGLQFLFEYFSETQRNKGNFPGRFSGRQFSNSRSEMNVSTLELGDSALYLCASSLRVNERVTGELFFGEGSRLTVL.

This clone has just one count. This chain links TRBV28 with TRBJ2-1; D is ambiguous. CDR1 MDHEN and CDR2 SYDVKM come from the germline V gene. Trimming shortened V by 3 bases and J by 5 bases, and 17 bases separated the two germline ends. The CDR3 runs 16 residues. The CDR3 loop is CASSFDAGVLDNEQFF. The CDR3 DNA follows: TGTGCCAGCAGTTTTGACGCTGGAGTGTTAGACAATGAGCAGTTCTTC.

This chain joins TRBV4-1 and TRBJ2-6, with D perhaps matching TRBD1 or TRBD2 (6 bases each). Trimming left V 4 bases short and J 2 bases short, with 15 bases between. The CDR3 spans 17 residues. Germline CDR1 is MGHRA and CDR2 is YSYEKL. The DNA of the CDR3 is TGCGCCAGCAGCCGGGCAGTAGGGGGGCCTGGGGCCAACGTCCTGACTTTC. Protein: CASSRAVGGPGANVLTF.

The chain employs TRBV7-9 and TRBJ2-1; tentatively, D is TRBD1 (5 bases). Germline CDR1 SEHNR, CDR2 FQNEAQ (reference sequence). The germline V and J ends were trimmed by 5 bases and 5 bases, with 13 bases remaining between them. This CDR3 comprises 14 residues. CDR3 coding DNA: TGTGCCAGCAGCCCAGGGCCAGGGCACAATGAGCAGTTCTTC. Protein: CASSPGPGHNEQFF.

The chain is built from TRBV6-1 and TRBJ1-2; D call uncertain. V was clipped by 1 base and J by 2 bases, with 8 bases between them. CDR3 length equals 14 residues. Germline CDR1 is MNHNS and CDR2 is SASEGT. The CDR3 DNA is TGTGCCAGCAGTGAAGGGCCGATAAACTATGGCTACACCTTC. As protein: CASSEGPINYGYTF.

V is TRBV19 and J is TRBJ2-2; no reliable D call. The germline CDR1 and CDR2 sequences are LNHDA and SQIVND (reference sequence). V lost 4 bases, J lost 6 bases, and 15 bases lay in between. There are 15 residues in the CDR3. The CDR3 nucleotides read TGTGCCAGTAGTAATCTTATAAGGGTCCCCGGGGAGCTGTTTTTT. Encoded protein: CASSNLIRVPGELFF. The full variable domain, in which reference TRBV19 and TRBJ2-2 provide the parts outside the CDR3, is DGGITQSPKYLFRKEGQNVTLSCEQNLNHDAMYWYRQDPGQGLRLIYYSQIVNDFQKGDIAEGYSVSREKKESFPLTVTSAQKNPTAFYLCASSNLIRVPGELFFGEGSRLTVL.

This chain links TRBV6-5 with TRBJ2-3, with D perhaps assigned TRBD1 or TRBD2 (5 bases each). This CDR3 is built from 15 residues. V shed 5 bases and J shed 0 bases, with 12 bases lying between them. CDR1 is MNHEY, CDR2 SVGAGI, per germline. The CDR3 coding sequence is TGTGCCAGCAGTCAACTAGGGGTTAGCACAGATACGCAGTATTTT. Amino acid sequence: CASSQLGVSTDTQYF.

As for this clone: Other DNA sequences in this sample translate to the same CDR3. The rearrangement links TRBV2 to TRBJ2-5; no firm D call. Trimming took 3 bases from V and 5 from J, leaving 4 bases between them. The CDR3 has 11 amino acids. Germline CDR1 and CDR2: SNHLY and FYNNEI. DNA for the CDR3: TGTGCCAGCAGTGAGGGTGAGACCCAGTACTTC. Its protein product is CASSEGETQYF.

The chain combines TRBV7-9 with TRBJ2-5; 8 nucleotides match TRBD1. This CDR3 has 17 amino acids. The junction had 11 bases not matched to a gene; V was cut back by 3 bases and J by 2 bases. Germline-derived CDR1 and CDR2 are SEHNR and FQNEAQ (reference sequence). The CDR3 nucleotides read TGTGCCAGCAGCTTTTTCCCCGCAGGGGGCGGACAAGAGACCCAGTACTTC. The encoded protein is CASSFFPAGGGQETQYF. Full variable domain (rest looked up from reference TRBV7-9 and TRBJ2-5): DTGVSQNPRHKITKRGQNVTFRCDPISEHNRLYWYRQTLGQGPEFLTYFQNEAQLEKSRLLSDRFSAERPKGSFSTLEIQRTEQGDSAMYLCASSFFPAGGGQETQYFGPGTRLLVL.

This chain uses TRBV2 with TRBJ2-2; no clear D. Between the trimmed V and J ends, which lost 6 bases and 3 bases, there was a span of 8 bases. This CDR3 has 13 amino acids. Germline lookup yields CDR1 SNHLY and CDR2 FYNNEI. CDR3 protein: CASSRVDTGELFF. CDR3 DNA sequence: TGTGCCAGCAGCCGCGTAGACACCGGGGAGCTGTTTTTT.

The chain recombines TRBV7-3 with TRBJ2-5; 7 bases fit TRBD2. The CDR3 length is 14 residues. Germline lookup yields CDR1 SGHTA and CDR2 FQGTGA. J gave up 5 bases and V 5 bases, and 8 bases lay outside the gene matches. In DNA form, the CDR3 reads TGTGCCAGCAGCCGAAGCGGGATGGGGGAGACCCAGTACTTC. Translated: CASSRSGMGETQYF.

The chain combines TRBV7-9 with TRBJ1-2, with D possibly matching TRBD1 (5 bases). Germline lookup yields CDR1 SEHNR and CDR2 FQNEAQ (reference sequence). The V end was cut by 5 bases, the J end by 5 bases, with 15 bases between. This CDR3 is 14 amino acids long. The CDR3 spells CASSESGTGYGYTF. DNA for the CDR3: TGTGCCAGCAGCGAAAGCGGGACCGGGTATGGCTACACCTTC.

The chain combines TRBV28 with TRBJ2-1; D uncertain. CDR1 MDHEN and CDR2 SYDVKM come from the germline V gene. The CDR3 is 11 amino acids. Trimming removed 6 bases at V and 10 bases at J, with 10 bases between. CDR3 sequence reads: CASRNPREQFF. The CDR3 DNA reads TGTGCCAGCAGAAACCCAAGGGAGCAGTTCTTC.